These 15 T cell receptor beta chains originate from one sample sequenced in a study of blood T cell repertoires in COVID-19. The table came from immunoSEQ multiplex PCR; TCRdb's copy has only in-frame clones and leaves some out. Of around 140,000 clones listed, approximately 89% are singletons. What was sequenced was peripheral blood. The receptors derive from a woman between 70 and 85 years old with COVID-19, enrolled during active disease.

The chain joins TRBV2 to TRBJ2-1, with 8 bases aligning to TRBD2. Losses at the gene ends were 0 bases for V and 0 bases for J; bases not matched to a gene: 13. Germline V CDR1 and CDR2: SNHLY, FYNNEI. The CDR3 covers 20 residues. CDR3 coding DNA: TGTGCCAGCAGTGAAGCGAGGTCTACCGGGGGGGCTAGCTCCTACAATGAGCAGTTCTTC. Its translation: CASSEARSTGGASSYNEQFF. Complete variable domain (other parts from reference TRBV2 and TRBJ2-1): EPEVTQTPSHQVTQMGQEVILRCVPISNHLYFYWYRQILGQKVEFLVSFYNNEISEKSEIFDDQFSVERPDGSNFTLKIRSTKLEDSAMYFCASSEARSTGGASSYNEQFFGPGTRLTVL.

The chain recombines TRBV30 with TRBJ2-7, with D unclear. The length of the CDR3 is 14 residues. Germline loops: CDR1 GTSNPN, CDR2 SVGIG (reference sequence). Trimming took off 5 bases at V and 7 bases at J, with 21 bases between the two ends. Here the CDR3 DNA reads TGTGCCTGGTCGAGACACGGCCTCTACGATGAGCAGTACTTC. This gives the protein CAWSRHGLYDEQYF.

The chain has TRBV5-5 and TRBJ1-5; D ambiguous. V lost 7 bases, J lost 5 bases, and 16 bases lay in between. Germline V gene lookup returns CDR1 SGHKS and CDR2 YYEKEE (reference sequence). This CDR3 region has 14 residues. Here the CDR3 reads CASAAQAGYQPQHF. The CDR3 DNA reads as TGTGCCAGCGCCGCCCAGGCGGGGTATCAGCCCCAGCATTTT.

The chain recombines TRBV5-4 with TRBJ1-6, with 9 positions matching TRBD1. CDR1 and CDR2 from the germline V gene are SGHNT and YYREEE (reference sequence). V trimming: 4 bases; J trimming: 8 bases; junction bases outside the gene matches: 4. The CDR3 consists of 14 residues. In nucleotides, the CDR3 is TGTGCCAGCAGCCGGGACAGGGAATATTCACCCCTCCACTTT. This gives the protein CASSRDREYSPLHF.

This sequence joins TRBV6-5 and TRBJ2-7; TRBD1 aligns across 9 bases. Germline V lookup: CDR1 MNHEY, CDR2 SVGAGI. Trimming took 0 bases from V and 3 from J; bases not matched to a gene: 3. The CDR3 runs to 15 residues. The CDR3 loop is CASSYSGQGFYEQYF. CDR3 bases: TGTGCCAGCAGTTACTCGGGACAGGGCTTCTACGAGCAGTACTTC.

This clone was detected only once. CDR3 in amino acids: CASSLRGRGDHEQYF. The CDR3 bases are TGTGCCAGCAGTTTAAGGGGCAGGGGCGACCACGAGCAGTACTTC. The chain employs TRBV27 and TRBJ2-7, with a weak D call TRBD1 (6 bases). Trimming stripped 2 bases from V and 5 bases from J, with 16 bases between. The CDR3 has 15 residues. Germline CDR1 MNHEY, CDR2 SMNVEV (reference sequence).

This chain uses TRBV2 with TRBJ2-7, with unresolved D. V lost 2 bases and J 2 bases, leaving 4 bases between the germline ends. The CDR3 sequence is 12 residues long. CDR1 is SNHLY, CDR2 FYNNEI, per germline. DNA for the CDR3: TGTGCCAGCAGTGAACTCGCCTACGAGCAGTACTTC. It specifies CASSELAYEQYF.

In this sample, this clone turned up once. CDR3 sequence: CASSIYSRNEQFF. CDR3 sequence (DNA): TGTGCCAGCAGTATCTACTCCAGGAATGAGCAGTTCTTC. The J gene is TRBJ2-1, the V gene TRBV28; D is unclear. The CDR3 totals 13 residues. V lost 5 bases and J lost 7, with 12 bases in between. CDR1 MDHEN and CDR2 SYDVKM come from the germline V gene.

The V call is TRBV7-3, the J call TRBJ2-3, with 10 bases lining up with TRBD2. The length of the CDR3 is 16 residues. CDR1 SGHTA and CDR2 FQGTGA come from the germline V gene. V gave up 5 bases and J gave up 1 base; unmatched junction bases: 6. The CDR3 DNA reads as TGTGCCAGCAGCCCCGTAGCGGGGGGACGCACAGATACGCAGTATTTT. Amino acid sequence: CASSPVAGGRTDTQYF.

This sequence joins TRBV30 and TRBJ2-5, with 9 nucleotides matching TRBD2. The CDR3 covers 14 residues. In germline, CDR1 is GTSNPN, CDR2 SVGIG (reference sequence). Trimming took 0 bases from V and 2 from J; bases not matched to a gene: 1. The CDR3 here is CAWSVRGGQETQYF. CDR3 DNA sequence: TGTGCCTGGAGTGTGCGGGGGGGGCAAGAGACCCAGTACTTC.

CDR3 coding DNA: TGTGCCAGCAGTGACCCGGGACTAGCGGGGGGGCCGAGCTCCTACAATGAGCAGTTCTTC. Protein product: CASSDPGLAGGPSSYNEQFF. This chain uses TRBV2 with TRBJ2-1; 16 bases align to TRBD2. The germline V gene encodes CDR1 SNHLY and CDR2 FYNNEI. With V trimmed by 3 bases and J by 0 bases, 8 bases remained unmatched. The CDR3 covers 20 residues.

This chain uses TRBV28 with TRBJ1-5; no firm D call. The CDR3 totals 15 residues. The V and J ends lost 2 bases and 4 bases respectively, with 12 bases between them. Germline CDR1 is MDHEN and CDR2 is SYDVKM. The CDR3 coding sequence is TGTGCCAGCAGTTTACGAGACGGAGCTAATCAGCCCCAGCATTTT. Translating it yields CASSLRDGANQPQHF.

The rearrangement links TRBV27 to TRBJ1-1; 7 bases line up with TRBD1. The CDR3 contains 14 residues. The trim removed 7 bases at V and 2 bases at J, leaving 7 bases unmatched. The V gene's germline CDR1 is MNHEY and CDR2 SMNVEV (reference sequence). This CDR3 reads CASKSGTENTEAFF. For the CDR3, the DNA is TGTGCCAGCAAATCCGGGACAGAAAACACTGAAGCTTTCTTT.

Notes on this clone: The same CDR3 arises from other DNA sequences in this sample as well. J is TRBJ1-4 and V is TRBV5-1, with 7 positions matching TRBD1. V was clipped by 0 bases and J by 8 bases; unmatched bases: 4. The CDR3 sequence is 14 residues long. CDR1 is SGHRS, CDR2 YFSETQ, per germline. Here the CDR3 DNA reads TGCGCCAGCAGCTTGGGACAGGGCGGCGAAAAACTGTTTTTT. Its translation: CASSLGQGGEKLFF.

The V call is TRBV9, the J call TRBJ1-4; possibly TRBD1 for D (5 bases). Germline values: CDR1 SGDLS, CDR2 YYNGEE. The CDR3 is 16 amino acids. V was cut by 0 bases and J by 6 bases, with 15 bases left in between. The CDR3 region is CASSVGFTGGDEKLFF. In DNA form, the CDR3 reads TGTGCCAGCAGCGTAGGCTTTACCGGGGGGGATGAAAAACTGTTTTTT.